The 20 T cell receptor beta chains below were found in one sample sequenced in a study of blood T cell repertoires in COVID-19. The table came from immunoSEQ multiplex PCR; TCRdb's copy has only in-frame clones and leaves some out. The repertoire holds about 300,000 clones, with approximately 81% as singletons. The sequenced sample consisted of PBMCs or T cells enriched from blood (not recorded which). Every receptor here comes from a woman aged 30 to 39 who had been exposed to COVID-19.

This chain uses TRBV29-1 with TRBJ1-1; D might be TRBD1 (6 bases). This CDR3 spans 15 amino acids. CDR1 is SQVTM, CDR2 ANQGSEA, per germline. The germline V and J ends were trimmed by 1 base and 0 bases, with 12 bases remaining between them. DNA of the CDR3: TGCAGCGTTGAAGGGTCCGGACAGATGAACACTGAAGCTTTCTTT. Its translation is CSVEGSGQMNTEAFF.

V and J are TRBV5-4 and TRBJ1-4, with D possibly TRBD1 on 6 matching bases. The CDR3 runs to 16 residues. Trimming shortened V by 4 bases and J by 5 bases, and 18 bases separated the two germline ends. The germline V gene encodes CDR1 SGHNT and CDR2 YYREEE (reference sequence). CDR3 sequence (DNA): TGTGCCAGCAGCCTACCGACAGGCCAAGGGAATGAAAAACTGTTTTTT. It yields the protein CASSLPTGQGNEKLFF.

This clone appeared a single time. The genes are TRBV28 and TRBJ2-7, with D possibly TRBD1 on 5 matching bases. From germline, CDR1 is MDHEN and CDR2 SYDVKM. Trimming removed 4 bases at V and 2 bases at J, with 12 bases between. The CDR3 is made up of 14 amino acids. The CDR3 loop is CASSYQGGTYEQYF. Written as DNA, the CDR3 is TGTGCCAGCAGTTACCAGGGTGGAACCTACGAGCAGTACTTC. Drawing the rest from reference TRBV28 and TRBJ2-7, the complete variable domain is DVKVTQSSRYLVKRTGEKVFLECVQDMDHENMFWYRQDPGLGLRLIYFSYDVKMKEKGDIPEGYSVSREKKERFSLILESASTNQTSMYLCASSYQGGTYEQYFGPGTRLTVT.

This chain joins TRBV15 and TRBJ2-7; 9 bases fit TRBD1. The V segment lost 5 bases and the J segment 4 bases; nucleotides outside the gene matches: 6. CDR1 and CDR2 from the germline V gene are LNHNV and YYDKDF (reference sequence). The CDR3 covers 14 residues. The CDR3, as DNA: TGTGCCACCAGCCGCCGGGACAGGGAATACGAGCAGTACTTC. Protein product: CATSRRDREYEQYF.

The rearrangement joins TRBV5-1 to TRBJ1-1, with D perhaps matching TRBD1 (6 bases). The germline V gene has CDR1 SGHRS and CDR2 YFSETQ. CDR3 size: 15 residues. V lost 0 bases and J 2 bases, leaving 11 bases between the germline ends. CDR3 coding DNA: TGCGCCAGCAGCTTGGCGGGACAAACCAACACTGAAGCTTTCTTT. It translates to CASSLAGQTNTEAFF.

The V and J genes are TRBV4-1 and TRBJ2-3; 8 bases line up with TRBD2. Germline loops: CDR1 MGHRA, CDR2 YSYEKL. V gave up 3 bases and J gave up 0 bases; unmatched junction bases: 5. This CDR3 contains 16 residues. CDR3 in DNA: TGCGCCAGCAGCCATTTACTAGCGGCCAGCACAGATACGCAGTATTTT. The encoded protein is CASSHLLAASTDTQYF.

The rearrangement joins TRBV6-5 to TRBJ1-2, with no clear D. CDR1 is MNHEY, CDR2 SVGAGI, per germline. CDR3 size: 14 residues. Trimming stripped 6 bases from V and 0 bases from J, with 11 bases between. The CDR3 sequence is CASSYSQANYGYTF. The CDR3 DNA sequence: TGTGCCAGCAGCTATTCCCAAGCTAACTATGGCTACACCTTC.

This chain joins TRBV28 and TRBJ2-7; 14 bases line up with TRBD2. The germline V gene encodes CDR1 MDHEN and CDR2 SYDVKM. The CDR3 length is 16 residues. V shed 5 bases and J 3 bases; nucleotides not matched to a gene: 6. The CDR3 nucleotides are TGTGCCAGCAGTGCCGCCGGGACTAGCGGGAGCTACGAGCAGTACTTC. Residues: CASSAAGTSGSYEQYF.

This clone was seen once. The chain uses TRBV27 and TRBJ1-5, with TRBD1 as a possible D gene (6 bases). This CDR3 is built from 13 residues. CDR1 is MNHEY, CDR2 SMNVEV, per germline (reference sequence). V lost 5 bases to trimming and J lost 7 bases, with 12 bases between them. The CDR3 here is CASSIQGGQPQHF. The CDR3 DNA reads TGTGCCAGCAGTATACAGGGTGGCCAGCCCCAGCATTTT.

The V gene is TRBV28, the J gene TRBJ1-1; a weak D match, TRBD1 (6 bases). The CDR3 runs 16 residues. Germline-derived CDR1 and CDR2 are MDHEN and SYDVKM. Between the trimmed V and J ends, which lost 2 bases and 2 bases, there was a span of 15 bases. The CDR3 is CASSLAQGDINTEAFF. The CDR3 DNA reads TGTGCCAGCAGTTTAGCGCAAGGGGACATCAACACTGAAGCTTTCTTT.

As DNA, the CDR3 is TGTGCCAGTAGTATAGGTCTAGCGGGATTGGGACTAGCCAAAAACATTCAGTACTTC. This encodes CASSIGLAGLGLAKNIQYF. This chain connects TRBV19 to TRBJ2-4; 9 bases agree with TRBD2. V shed 1 base, J shed 0 bases, and the junction held 10 bases outside the gene matches. Looked up from germline, CDR1 is LNHDA and CDR2 is SQIVND (reference sequence). The CDR3 extends over 19 amino acids. Complete variable domain (other parts from reference TRBV19 and TRBJ2-4): DGGITQSPKYLFRKEGQNVTLSCEQNLNHDAMYWYRQDPGQGLRLIYYSQIVNDFQKGDIAEGYSVSREKKESFPLTVTSAQKNPTAFYLCASSIGLAGLGLAKNIQYFGAGTRLSVL.

This clone has a handful of counts. The V gene is TRBV4-2, the J gene TRBJ2-2, with 9 bases that match TRBD2. V lost 1 base, J lost 4 bases, and 10 bases stayed unmatched. Germline CDR1 LGHNA, CDR2 YNFKEQ. The CDR3 is made up of 18 amino acids. CDR3 region: CASSQVASGVLGTGELFF. CDR3 coding DNA: TGTGCCAGCAGCCAAGTGGCTAGCGGGGTGCTAGGCACCGGGGAGCTGTTTTTT.

This chain joins TRBV24-1 and TRBJ1-5; TRBD1 is a possible D gene (5 bases). Germline CDR1 is KGHDR and CDR2 is SFDVKD. V was pared by 4 bases and J by 2 bases, with 5 bases between. This CDR3 has 13 residues. CDR3 coding DNA: TGTGCCACCAGTGAAGGGGGCAATCAGCCCCAGCATTTT. Translating gives CATSEGGNQPQHF.

This chain joins TRBV7-3 and TRBJ2-2, with D possibly TRBD2 on 6 matching bases. The ends were cut back, 4 bases at V and 0 bases at J, with 12 bases in the middle. The germline V gene encodes CDR1 SGHTA and CDR2 FQGTGA. The CDR3 loop spans 16 amino acids. CDR3 in DNA: TGTGCCAGCAGCTATCCGGGACTGACGAACACCGGGGAGCTGTTTTTT. Translation: CASSYPGLTNTGELFF.

V and J are TRBV9 and TRBJ1-1; 8 positions agree with TRBD1. The V gene end was trimmed by 3 bases and the J gene end by 4 bases; junction bases not matched to a gene: 2. From germline, CDR1 is SGDLS and CDR2 YYNGEE. The CDR3 is made up of 13 amino acids. The CDR3 protein is CASSDRGGTEAFF. The CDR3 coding sequence is TGTGCCAGCAGCGACAGGGGGGGCACTGAAGCTTTCTTT.

This rearrangement joins TRBV18 to TRBJ2-1; no reliable D call. The length of the CDR3 is 11 residues. Germline V CDR1 and CDR2: KGHSH, LQKENI. Trimming took off 3 bases at V and 8 bases at J, with 5 bases between the two ends. As DNA, the CDR3 is TGTGCCAGCTCACCCGGTCATGAGCAGTTCTTC. Protein: CASSPGHEQFF.

The rearrangement joins TRBV7-6 to TRBJ2-7; TRBD1 agrees at 10 bases. Losses at the gene ends were 4 bases for V and 4 bases for J; bases not matched to a gene: 10. Germline CDR1 reads SGHVS; CDR2 reads FNYEAQ. CDR3 length equals 16 residues. In nucleotides, the CDR3 is TGTGCCAGCAGCTCCCAGTCCGGGACAGGGGCATACGAGCAGTACTTC. It yields the protein CASSSQSGTGAYEQYF.

The V call is TRBV7-9, the J call TRBJ2-5; TRBD1 matches 11 bases. After removal of 5 bases from V and 5 bases from J, the junction contained 13 bases not matched to a gene. Germline-derived CDR1 and CDR2 are SEHNR and FQNEAQ (reference sequence). This CDR3 contains 17 residues. The CDR3 DNA reads TGTGCCAGCAGCCTAAACACCGGGACAGGGGGATGGGAGACCCAGTACTTC. This encodes CASSLNTGTGGWETQYF.

The V call is TRBV19, the J call TRBJ1-5; weak D call: TRBD1 (6 bases). Trimming pared 2 bases from V and 2 bases from J, leaving 10 bases between. The CDR3 sequence is 15 residues long. Germline-derived CDR1 and CDR2 are LNHDA and SQIVND (reference sequence). CDR3 coding DNA: TGTGCCAGTAGTATAACCCGACAGGGCAATCAGCCCCAGCATTTT. Translated, it gives CASSITRQGNQPQHF.

The chain links TRBV5-1 to TRBJ2-1, with 12 nucleotides matching TRBD2. J lost 8 bases, V lost 4 bases, and 7 bases had no gene match. Germline loops: CDR1 SGHRS, CDR2 YFSETQ. This CDR3 has 15 residues. CDR3 DNA sequence: TGCGCCAGCAGCGAAACTAGCGGGGGGTCGGATGAGCAGTTCTTC. Its protein is CASSETSGGSDEQFF.